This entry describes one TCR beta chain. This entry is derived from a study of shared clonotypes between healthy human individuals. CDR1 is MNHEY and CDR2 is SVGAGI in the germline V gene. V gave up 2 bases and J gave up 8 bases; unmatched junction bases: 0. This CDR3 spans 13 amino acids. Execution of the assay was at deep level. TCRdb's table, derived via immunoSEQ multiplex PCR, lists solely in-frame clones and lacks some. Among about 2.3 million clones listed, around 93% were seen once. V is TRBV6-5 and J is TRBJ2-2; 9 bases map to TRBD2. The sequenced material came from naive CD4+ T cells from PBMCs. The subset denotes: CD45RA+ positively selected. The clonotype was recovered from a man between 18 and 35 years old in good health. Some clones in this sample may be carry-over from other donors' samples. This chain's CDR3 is CASSYSGRGELFF. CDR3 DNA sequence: TGTGCCAGCAGTTACAGCGGGAGGGGGGAGCTGTTTTTT.